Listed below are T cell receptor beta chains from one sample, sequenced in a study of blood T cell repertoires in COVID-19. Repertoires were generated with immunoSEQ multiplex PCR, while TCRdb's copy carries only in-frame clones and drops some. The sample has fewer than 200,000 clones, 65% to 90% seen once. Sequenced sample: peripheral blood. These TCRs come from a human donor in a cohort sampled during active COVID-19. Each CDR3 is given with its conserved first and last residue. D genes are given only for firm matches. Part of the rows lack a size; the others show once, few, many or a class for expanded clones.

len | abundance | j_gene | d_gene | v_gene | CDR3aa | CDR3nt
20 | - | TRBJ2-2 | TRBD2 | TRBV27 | CASSLLPGLAGGINTGELFF | TGTGCCAGCAGTTTACTACCCGGACTAGCGGGAGGGATAAACACCGGGGAGCTGTTTTTT
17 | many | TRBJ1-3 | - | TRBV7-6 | CASSSYGGLSSGNTIYF | TGTGCCAGCAGCTCCTACGGGGGGCTTAGCTCTGGAAACACCATATATTTT
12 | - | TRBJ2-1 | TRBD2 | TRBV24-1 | CATSSGTNEQFF | TGTGCCACCAGTAGCGGGACCAATGAGCAGTTCTTC
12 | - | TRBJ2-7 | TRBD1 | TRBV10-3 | CATRTGSYEQYF | TGTGCCACCAGGACAGGCTCCTACGAGCAGTACTTC
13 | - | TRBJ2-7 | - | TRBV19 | CASSIGQSYEQYF | TGTGCCAGTAGTATCGGACAGAGCTACGAGCAGTACTTC
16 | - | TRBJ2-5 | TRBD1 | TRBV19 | CASSKTGTGRGETQYF | TGTGCCAGTAGTAAAACCGGGACAGGGAGAGGAGAGACCCAGTACTTC
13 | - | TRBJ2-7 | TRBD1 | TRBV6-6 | CASSYNRGREQYF | TGTGCCAGCAGTTACAACAGGGGGCGCGAGCAGTACTTC
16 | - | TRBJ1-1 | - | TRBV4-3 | CASSQDRGTGNTEAFF | TGCGCCAGCAGCCAAGATCGAGGAACAGGTAACACTGAAGCTTTCTTT
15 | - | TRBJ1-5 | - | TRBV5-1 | CASTEIGGKGQPQHF | TGCGCCAGCACCGAGATTGGAGGGAAGGGTCAGCCCCAGCATTTT
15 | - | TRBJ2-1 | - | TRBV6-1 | CASSEGDFRYNEQFF | TGTGCCAGCAGTGAAGGGGACTTCCGGTACAATGAGCAGTTCTTC
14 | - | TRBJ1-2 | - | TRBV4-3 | CASSQTGSNYGYTF | TGCGCCAGCAGCCAAACAGGGTCCAACTATGGCTACACCTTC
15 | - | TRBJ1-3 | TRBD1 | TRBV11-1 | CASSLSGQGGNTIYF | TGTGCCAGCAGCTTATCGGGACAGGGTGGAAACACCATATATTTT
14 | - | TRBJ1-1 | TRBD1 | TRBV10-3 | CAIGDLTGGTEAFF | TGTGCCATCGGGGACCTAACAGGGGGCACTGAAGCTTTCTTT
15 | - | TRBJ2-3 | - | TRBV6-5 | CASSYLGGTPDTQYF | TGTGCCAGCAGTTACTTGGGCGGGACCCCAGATACGCAGTATTTT
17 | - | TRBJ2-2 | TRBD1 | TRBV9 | CASSVEGDRLNTGELFF | TGTGCCAGCAGCGTAGAGGGGGACAGGCTAAACACCGGGGAGCTGTTTTTT
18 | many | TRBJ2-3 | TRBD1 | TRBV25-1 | CASSAAGTGGSHTDTQYF | TGTGCCAGCAGTGCAGCCGGGACAGGGGGCAGCCACACAGATACGCAGTATTTT
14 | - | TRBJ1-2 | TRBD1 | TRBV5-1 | CASSPGTGGYGYTF | TGCGCCAGCAGCCCGGGGACAGGGGGGTATGGCTACACCTTC
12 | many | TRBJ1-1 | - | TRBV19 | CASNQGNTEAFF | TGTGCCAGTAATCAGGGGAACACTGAAGCTTTCTTT
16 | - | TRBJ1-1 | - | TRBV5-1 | CASSPGQPSMNTEAFF | TGCGCCAGCAGCCCCGGACAGCCCTCAATGAACACTGAAGCTTTCTTT
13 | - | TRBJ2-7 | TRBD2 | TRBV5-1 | CASRKTSAIEQYF | TGCGCCAGCAGGAAGACTAGCGCAATAGAGCAGTACTTC
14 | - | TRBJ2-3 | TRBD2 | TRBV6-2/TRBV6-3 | CASSSAGVGDTQYF | TGTGCCAGCAGTTCAGCGGGAGTGGGAGATACGCAGTATTTT
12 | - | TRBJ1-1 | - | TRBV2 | CASFEQGKKAFF | TGTGCCAGCTTTGAGCAGGGGAAAAAAGCTTTCTTT
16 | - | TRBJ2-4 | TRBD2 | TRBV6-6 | CASRTGLPLAKNIQYF | TGTGCCAGCAGAACGGGACTACCCTTAGCCAAAAACATTCAGTACTTC
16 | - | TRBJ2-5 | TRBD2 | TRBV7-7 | CASSLGLAGLQETQYF | TGTGCTAGCAGCCTTGGACTAGCGGGCCTCCAAGAGACCCAGTACTTC
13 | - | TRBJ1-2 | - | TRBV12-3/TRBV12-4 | CASVANREYGYTF | TGTGCCAGCGTTGCAAACAGGGAGTATGGCTACACCTTC
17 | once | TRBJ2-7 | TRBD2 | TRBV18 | CASSPSGLAGGSYEQYF | TGTGCCAGCTCACCCTCCGGACTAGCGGGGGGTTCCTACGAGCAGTACTTC
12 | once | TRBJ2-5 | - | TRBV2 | CASRSGEETQYF | TGTGCCAGCAGGTCCGGGGAAGAGACCCAGTACTTC
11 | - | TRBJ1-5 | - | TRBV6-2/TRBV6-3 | CASSAGEPQHF | TGTGCCAGCAGCGCCGGGGAGCCCCAGCATTTT
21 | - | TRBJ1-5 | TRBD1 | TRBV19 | CASSKRQGANQATYSNQPQHF | TGTGCCAGTAGTAAGAGACAGGGGGCGAACCAAGCAACTTATAGCAATCAGCCCCAGCATTTT
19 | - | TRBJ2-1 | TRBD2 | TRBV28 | CASSFSLVAGGPDVNEQFF | TGTGCCAGCAGTTTCAGTTTAGTAGCGGGAGGGCCAGATGTAAATGAGCAGTTCTTC
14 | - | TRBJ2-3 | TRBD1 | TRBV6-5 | CASSQDRGTDTQYF | TGTGCCAGCAGCCAGGACAGGGGCACAGATACGCAGTATTTT
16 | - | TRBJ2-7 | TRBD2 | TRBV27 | CASSLVASGGSYEQYF | TGTGCCAGCAGTTTAGTAGCTAGCGGGGGCTCCTACGAGCAGTACTTC
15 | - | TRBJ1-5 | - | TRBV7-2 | CASSLEEGRNQPQHF | TGTGCCAGCAGCTTAGAAGAAGGGAGGAATCAGCCCCAGCATTTT
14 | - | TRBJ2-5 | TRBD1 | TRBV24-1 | CATSGLQGKETQYF | TGTGCCACCAGTGGTCTACAGGGGAAGGAGACCCAGTACTTC
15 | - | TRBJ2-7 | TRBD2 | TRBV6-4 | CASSYRPGGPYEQYF | TGTGCCAGCAGCTACCGACCGGGAGGGCCCTACGAGCAGTACTTC
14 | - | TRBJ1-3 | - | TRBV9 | CASSPRGGGNTIYF | TGTGCCAGCAGCCCCCGGGGGGGCGGAAACACCATATATTTT
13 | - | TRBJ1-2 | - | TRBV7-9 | CASTPGGKHGYTF | TGTGCCAGCACTCCGGGGGGGAAACATGGCTACACCTTC
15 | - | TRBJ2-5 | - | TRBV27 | CASSPRRAGQETQYF | TGTGCCAGCAGTCCCCGCAGGGCGGGACAAGAGACCCAGTACTTC
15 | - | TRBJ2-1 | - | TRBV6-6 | CASTLLSGPGNEQFF | TGTGCCAGCACTCTATTGAGCGGGCCTGGGAATGAGCAGTTCTTC
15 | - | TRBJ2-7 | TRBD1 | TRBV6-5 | CASRPGPGGNYEQYF | TGTGCCAGCAGGCCCGGGCCAGGGGGCAACTACGAGCAGTACTTC
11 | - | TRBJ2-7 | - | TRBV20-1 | CSASLEAEQYF | TGCAGTGCTAGCCTGGAGGCCGAGCAGTACTTC
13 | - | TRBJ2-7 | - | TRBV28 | CASSSTHLWEQYF | TGTGCCAGCAGTTCCACGCATCTATGGGAGCAGTACTTC
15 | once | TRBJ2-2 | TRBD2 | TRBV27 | CASRGLARNTGELFF | TGTGCCAGCAGGGGACTAGCGCGGAACACCGGGGAGCTGTTTTTT
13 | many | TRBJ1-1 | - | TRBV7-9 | CASSSQGNTEAFF | TGTGCCAGCAGTTCACAGGGGAACACTGAAGCTTTCTTT
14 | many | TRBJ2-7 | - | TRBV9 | CASSAWGQTYEQYF | TGTGCCAGCAGCGCGTGGGGACAAACCTACGAGCAGTACTTC